This record concerns one TCR beta chain sequence. Both TCR beta VDJ combination and CDR3 sequence profiling were carried out. Genomic DNA was the template for this profiling. TCRdb used MiXCR to reprocess the reads, holding one entry per CDR3 protein. This table holds approximately 380,000 distinct CDR3 sequences, just under 70% found once. The data derive from a study of CD8+CD57+ T cells in acquired aplastic anemia. The sequencing sample was made of sorted CD4+, CD8+, or CD8+CD57+ T cells (not recorded which) from PBMCs. The sequence was obtained from a human donor in good health, serving as a control.

The CDR3 DNA sequence: TGTGCCAGCAGAGGAGGCAGGCTCCTCTCCTACAATGAGCAGTTCTTC. Amino acid sequence: CASRGGRLLSYNEQFF. The chain combines TRBV5-8 with TRBJ2-1, with D possibly matching TRBD2 (5 bases). Trimming stripped 5 bases from V and 0 bases from J, with 15 bases between. This CDR3 spans 16 amino acids. Germline V CDR1 and CDR2: SGHTS, YDEGEE.